The clone carrying this T cell receptor (beta chain) was counted at least ten times. Its cognate antigen is unknown. The time point: newly diagnosed GD, antithyroid drugs for less than 3 months. The TCR library used RNA extracted from PBMCs. The sample originates from a study of regulatory T cells in long-lasting Graves disease. Study-wide points: Less diverse TCR repertoires were seen in persistent Graves' patients than in newly diagnosed ones.

This CDR3 has 15 amino acids. J gave up 1 base and V 8 bases, and 8 bases lay outside the gene matches. Germline CDR1 SEHNR, CDR2 FQNEAQ (reference sequence). Researchers made TCR beta libraries by using iRepertoire HTBI primers and running Arm-PCR on CDR3 regions. TCRdb passed the multiplex PCR reads through MiXCR, listing each CDR3 protein once. The profile shows roughly 420,000 distinct CDR3 sequences, 16% of them singletons. This same sample was also part of a study on T cells in Graves' hyperthyroidism and ophthalmopathy. From that paper: The HTBI set primed first-round TCR CDR3 RT-PCR.

This sequence originates from a woman aged 18-29 years with Graves disease. The input for sequencing was peripheral blood mononuclear cells (PBMCs), taken at new diagnosis, from a patient treated with antithyroid drugs. The genes are TRBV7-9 and TRBJ2-3; the match to TRBD2 covers 8 bases. DNA of the CDR3: TGTGCCAGCGTGACGGGACTAGGTCGCACAGATACGCAGTATTTT. This encodes CASVTGLGRTDTQYF.